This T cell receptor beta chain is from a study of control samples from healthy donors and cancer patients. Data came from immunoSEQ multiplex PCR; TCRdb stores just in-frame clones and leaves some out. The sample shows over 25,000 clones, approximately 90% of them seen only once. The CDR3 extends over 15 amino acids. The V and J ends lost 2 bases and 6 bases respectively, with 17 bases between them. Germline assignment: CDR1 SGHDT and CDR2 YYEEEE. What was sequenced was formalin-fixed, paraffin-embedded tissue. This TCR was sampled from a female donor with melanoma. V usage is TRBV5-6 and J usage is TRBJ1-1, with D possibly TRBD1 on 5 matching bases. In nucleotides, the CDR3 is TGTGCCAGCAGCTTCATAGGGGCCGAACTTGCTGAAGCTTTCTTT. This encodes CASSFIGAELAEAFF.